One and the same sample provided the 11 T cell receptor beta chains below, sequenced in a study of blood T cell repertoires in COVID-19. Sequencing used immunoSEQ multiplex PCR; TCRdb keeps in-frame clones, though not all of them. The sample consists of roughly 200,000 clones, roughly 81% of them appearing once. The specimen was peripheral blood. The receptors derive from an elderly woman with acute or convalescent COVID-19.

The CDR3 sequence is CASSESGGGTEAFF. CDR3 DNA: TGCGCCAGCAGTGAGTCCGGAGGAGGCACTGAAGCTTTCTTT. This rearrangement joins TRBV10-1 to TRBJ1-1; D not resolved. CDR3 length: 14 residues. With 0 bases removed from V and 4 bases from J, the gap between germline ends came to 9 bases. Germline CDR1 is WNHNN and CDR2 is SYGVQD (reference sequence).

The chain has TRBV9 and TRBJ2-1; 11 nucleotides agree with TRBD2. After removal of 1 base from V and 7 bases from J, the junction contained 16 bases not matched to a gene. The germline gives CDR1 SGDLS, CDR2 YYNGEE. The CDR3 totals 19 residues. CDR3 nucleotides: TGTGCCAGCAGCGTACCGAGACTAGCGGGAAGTTGGGAGGGTAATGAGCAGTTCTTC. The encoded protein is CASSVPRLAGSWEGNEQFF.

This clone was seen a few times. The V call is TRBV11-2, the J call TRBJ2-7; 8 positions match TRBD2. V lost 4 bases to trimming and J lost 2 bases; unmatched junction nucleotides: 4. The CDR3 runs to 14 residues. CDR1 SGHAT and CDR2 FQNNGV come from the germline V gene. CDR3 DNA sequence: TGTGCCAGCAGCTATTCGGGACTAGCCTACGAGCAGTACTTC. As protein: CASSYSGLAYEQYF.

On this clone itself: Additional DNA sequences in this sample encode the identical CDR3. The chain is built from TRBV7-2 and TRBJ1-5; TRBD1 aligns across 7 bases. The trim removed 4 bases at V and 5 bases at J, leaving 5 bases unmatched. Germline V lookup: CDR1 SGHTA, CDR2 FQGNSA. This CDR3 comprises 14 residues. CDR3 DNA: TGTGCCAGCAGCTCTAGACAGGGAGATCAGCCCCAGCATTTT. It encodes CASSSRQGDQPQHF.

The chain is built from TRBV7-9 and TRBJ1-1; D not certain. Germline V CDR1 and CDR2: SEHNR, FQNEAQ (reference sequence). V was clipped by 5 bases and J by 10 bases, with 8 bases between them. The CDR3 loop spans 10 amino acids. CDR3 DNA sequence: TGTGCCAGCAGCCAGGTTGTAGCTTTCTTT. Its protein product is CASSQVVAFF.

The chain has TRBV5-6 and TRBJ2-3; 7 bases map to TRBD2. The trim removed 4 bases at V and 3 bases at J, leaving 8 bases unmatched. The length of the CDR3 is 15 residues. Looked up from germline, CDR1 is SGHDT and CDR2 is YYEEEE. The CDR3 DNA sequence: TGTGCCAGCAGCCCGGGACTAACGGCTACAGATACGCAGTATTTT. Its protein product is CASSPGLTATDTQYF.

The CDR3 sequence: CASSPDRAGTEAFF. CDR3 DNA sequence: TGCGCCAGCAGCCCGGACAGGGCGGGCACTGAAGCTTTCTTT. The J gene is TRBJ1-1, the V gene TRBV5-1; 8 bases line up with TRBD1. CDR1 is SGHRS and CDR2 is YFSETQ in the germline V gene. The CDR3 runs to 14 residues. The trim removed 4 bases at V and 4 bases at J, leaving 6 bases unmatched.

V usage is TRBV11-1 and J usage is TRBJ2-1, with 7 bases lining up with TRBD2. V shed 5 bases and J 3 bases; nucleotides not matched to a gene: 7. Germline assignment: CDR1 SGHAT and CDR2 FQDESV (reference sequence). The CDR3 covers 15 residues. CDR3 in amino acids: CASSTGLVSYNEQFF. DNA for the CDR3: TGTGCCAGCAGCACCGGACTAGTGAGCTACAATGAGCAGTTCTTC.

This chain connects TRBV7-2 to TRBJ1-2; no clear D. Germline values: CDR1 SGHTA, CDR2 FQGNSA. CDR3 length: 12 amino acids. Trimming removed 3 bases at V and 7 bases at J, with 9 bases between. CDR3 sequence (DNA): TGTGCCAGCAGCTTGCAGGCGAGTGGCTACACCTTC. It encodes CASSLQASGYTF.

The rearrangement uses TRBV18 and TRBJ2-7; 8 bases map to TRBD1. This CDR3 contains 15 residues. Germline V CDR1 and CDR2: KGHSH, LQKENI. J gave up 2 bases and V 3 bases, and 6 bases lay outside the gene matches. The DNA of the CDR3 is TGTGCCAGCTCACCCGGACAGGGAGGAACCTACGAGCAGTACTTC. Encoded protein: CASSPGQGGTYEQYF.

The gene calls are TRBV7-2 and TRBJ1-3; D is undetermined. Trimming removed 6 bases at V and 1 base at J, with 10 bases between. The CDR3 is made up of 14 amino acids. Germline values: CDR1 SGHTA, CDR2 FQGNSA. CDR3 in DNA: TGTGCCAGCAGTTCACCGGGGTCTGGAAACACCATATATTTT. This codes for CASSSPGSGNTIYF.